Listed below are T cell receptor beta chains from one sample, sequenced in a study of vaccination effects on CD4 cells after COVID-19. The data were produced by immunoSEQ multiplex PCR, yet TCRdb's version contains in-frame clones alone and is incomplete. The sample includes around 83,000 clones, roughly 80% seen only once; the top ten take roughly 1.9%. Their specific antigens are unknown. Sequenced material: CD4+ T cells from PBMCs cultured with HCoV-229E spike peptides, taken before COVID-19 vaccination. These receptors all stem from a human donor who received a COVID-19 vaccine. Both conserved end residues are part of each CDR3. The D gene is left open where the match is weak. Expanded clones get a size class; other rows say once, few or many, or leave the size out.

.	TRBV2	TRBJ1-3	.	CASMGLRGAGNTIYF	TGTGCCAGCATGGGGCTCAGGGGAGCTGGAAACACCATATATTTT
TRBD1	TRBV7-2	TRBJ1-1	.	CASRRDRDRNTEAFF	TGTGCCAGCAGACGAGACCGGGACAGGAACACTGAAGCTTTCTTT
.	TRBV9	TRBJ1-4	.	CASSPVGRSNEKLFF	TGTGCCAGCAGCCCAGTGGGGCGATCTAATGAAAAACTGTTTTTT
.	TRBV4-1	TRBJ1-4	.	CASQNQGLNEKLFF	TGCGCCAGCCAAAACCAGGGCCTTAATGAAAAACTGTTTTTT
.	TRBV6-5	TRBJ1-1	.	CASSYRGKAFF	TGTGCCAGCAGTTACCGGGGGAAAGCTTTCTTT
TRBD1	TRBV6-5	TRBJ1-4	.	CASRLDRTNEKLFF	TGTGCCAGCAGACTGGACAGGACTAATGAAAAACTGTTTTTT
TRBD1	TRBV24-1	TRBJ1-2	.	CATSDSTGTGYGYTF	TGTGCCACCAGTGACAGTACCGGGACAGGCTATGGCTACACCTTC
.	TRBV7-2	TRBJ2-5	.	CASSLAAGETQYF	TGTGCCAGCAGCTTAGCGGCAGGGGAGACCCAGTACTTC
.	TRBV6-5	TRBJ1-2	.	CASSGGVGGYTF	TGTGCCAGCAGCGGGGGGGTGGGTGGCTACACCTTC
.	TRBV5-5	TRBJ1-1	.	CASSLVNMGLNTEAFF	TGTGCCAGCAGCTTGGTAAATATGGGGTTGAACACTGAAGCTTTCTTT
.	TRBV19	TRBJ1-4	few	CASRRGVGPGGEKLFF	TGTGCCAGTAGAAGGGGTGTAGGGCCGGGTGGTGAAAAACTGTTTTTT
.	TRBV5-1	TRBJ1-1	.	CASSLGGGTEAFF	TGCGCCAGCAGCTTGGGGGGGGGCACTGAAGCTTTCTTT
TRBD2	TRBV7-9	TRBJ2-3	few	CASSPTHIAGDTDTQYF	TGTGCCAGCAGCCCCACCCATATAGCGGGGGACACAGATACGCAGTATTTT
.	TRBV5-6	TRBJ2-3	.	CASSLRWGGTDTQYF	TGTGCCAGCAGCTTGAGGTGGGGTGGCACAGATACGCAGTATTTT
TRBD1	TRBV7-2	TRBJ1-1	few	CASRRGTGVMNTEAFF	TGTGCCAGCAGACGTGGGACAGGGGTTATGAACACTGAAGCTTTCTTT
.	TRBV18	TRBJ2-5	.	CASSREGQETQYF	TGTGCCAGCTCTCGAGAGGGGCAGGAGACCCAGTACTTC
.	TRBV27	TRBJ2-1	.	CASSPPGLPNNEQFF	TGTGCCAGCAGCCCTCCGGGACTTCCCAACAATGAGCAGTTCTTC
TRBD1	TRBV3-1/TRBV3-2	TRBJ1-1	.	CASSHLGQGNTEAFF	TGTGCCAGCAGCCACCTAGGACAGGGTAACACTGAAGCTTTCTTT
TRBD1	TRBV4-1	TRBJ1-1	.	CASSQVGQGNMNTEAFF	TGCGCCAGCAGCCAAGTAGGACAGGGTAACATGAACACTGAAGCTTTCTTT
.	TRBV7-2	TRBJ1-6	.	CASSLAGGVHSPLHF	TGTGCCAGCAGCTTAGCGGGGGGTGTTCATTCACCCCTCCACTTT
.	TRBV24-1	TRBJ1-1	.	CATRTPLMNTEAFF	TGTGCCACCAGGACTCCCTTAATGAACACTGAAGCTTTCTTT